This TCR beta chain originates from a study of human T cells and chemical hapten exposure. Study-level results: After DPC sensitization, TCRs above 1 in 1000 frequency showed no change. Compared to controls, expanded TCRs made significantly more large clusters of similar CDR3s.

Indicated time point: pre-sensitization, week 0. Treatment specified: therapeutic diphenylcyclopropenone sensitization with weekly scalp DPC. This clonotype was picked up a small number of times. The antigen is not known. V shed 5 bases and J 8 bases; nucleotides not matched to a gene: 7. The germline gives CDR1 SEHNR, CDR2 FQNEAQ (reference sequence). The CDR3 extends over 15 amino acids. Individual cDNA molecules received unique molecular identifiers in the library. Original handling: Per sample, the median was about 88,000 TCRs, with values from approximately 25,000 to 650,000. TCRdb recomputed calls from the RACE reads with MiXCR, one row per CDR3 protein. These V and J calls originate from TCRdb's pipeline instead of the authors' own analysis. The sample comprises about 380,000 distinct CDR3 sequences, roughly 5% of which are singletons, and approximately 2.4% rests with the top ten.

The chain recombines TRBV7-9 with TRBJ2-2; 11 nucleotides align to TRBD1. The receptor was isolated from a woman between 45 and 65 years old with alopecia areata. Some clones in this sample may be carry-over from other donors' samples. This specimen consisted of whole blood, obtained in connection with sensitization to the hapten diphenylcyclopropenone (DPC). CDR3 sequence (DNA): TGTGCCAGCAGCGCCGGACAGGGGGCGCTGGGGGAGCTGTTTTTT. The encoded protein is CASSAGQGALGELFF.